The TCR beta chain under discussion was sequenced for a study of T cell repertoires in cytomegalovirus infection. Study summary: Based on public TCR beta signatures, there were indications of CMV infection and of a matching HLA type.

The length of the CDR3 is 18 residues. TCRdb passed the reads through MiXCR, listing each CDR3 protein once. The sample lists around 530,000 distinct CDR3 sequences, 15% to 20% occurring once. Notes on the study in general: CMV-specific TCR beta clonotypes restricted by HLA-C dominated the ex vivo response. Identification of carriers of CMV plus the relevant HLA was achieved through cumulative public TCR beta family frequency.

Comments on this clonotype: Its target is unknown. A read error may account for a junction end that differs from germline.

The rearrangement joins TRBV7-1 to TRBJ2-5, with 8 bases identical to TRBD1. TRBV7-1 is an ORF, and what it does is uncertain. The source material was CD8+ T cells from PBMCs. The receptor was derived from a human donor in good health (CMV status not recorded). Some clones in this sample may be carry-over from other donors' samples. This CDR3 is CASSSPAQPDREAETPYF. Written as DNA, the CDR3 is TGTGCAAGCAGCTCCCCTGCCCAACCGGACAGGGAGGCAGAGACCCCGTACTTC.